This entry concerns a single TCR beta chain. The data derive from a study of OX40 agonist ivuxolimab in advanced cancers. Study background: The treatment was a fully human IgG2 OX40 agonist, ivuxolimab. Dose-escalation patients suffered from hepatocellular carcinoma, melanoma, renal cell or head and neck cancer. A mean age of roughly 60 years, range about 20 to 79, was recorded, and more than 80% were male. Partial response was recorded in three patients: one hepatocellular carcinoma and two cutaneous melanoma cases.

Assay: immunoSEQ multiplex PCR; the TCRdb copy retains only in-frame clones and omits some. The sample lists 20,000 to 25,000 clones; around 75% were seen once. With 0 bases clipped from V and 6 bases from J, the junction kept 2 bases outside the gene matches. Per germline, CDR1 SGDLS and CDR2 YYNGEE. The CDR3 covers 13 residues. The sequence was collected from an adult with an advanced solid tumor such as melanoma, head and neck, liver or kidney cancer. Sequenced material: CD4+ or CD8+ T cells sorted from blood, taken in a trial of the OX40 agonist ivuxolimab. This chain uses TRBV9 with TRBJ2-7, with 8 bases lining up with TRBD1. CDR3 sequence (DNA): TGTGCCAGCAGCGTAGTAACAGGGGGCGAGCAGTACTTC. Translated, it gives CASSVVTGGEQYF.